The text below deals with one T cell receptor beta chain. This clonotype was observed a few times. Its specific antigen is unknown. No clone much larger than this one lies a single base away; base qualities are absent. This sample's treatment or condition label indicates: live attenuated yellow fever vaccine strain. Two biological replicates of bulk PBMCs were collected at each blood-draw timepoint. PBMCs were isolated from peripheral blood using a standard Ficoll-Paque protocol. TriZol was used to extract RNA from bulk PBMCs, from CD4 and CD8 fractions, and from dextramer-positive and dextramer-negative fractions. Relative to germline, V is 3 bases shorter and J is 0 bases shorter, with 6 bases between their ends. From its cysteine to its phenylalanine, the CDR3 spans 14 amino acids. CDR3 DNA only is kept here, 42 bases in frame from base 1. According to the germline V gene (reference sequence), CDR1 reads DFQATT and CDR2 reads SNEGSKA.

The sample is drawn from a study of T cells after yellow fever vaccination (dated by TCRdb to between 2019 and 2020). For the study in its entirety: Libraries from fractions with low cell numbers were prepared with the SMART-Seq v4 Ultra Low Input RNA kit. Bulk TCR alpha and beta repertoires were sequenced longitudinally to track T-cell clones before and after primary and booster YFV17D yellow fever vaccination. Two healthy male donors, one aged 18 to 30 and one aged 30 to 40 years, made up the cohort. Bulk PBMC replicates and cell subsets were isolated from blood drawn at multiple timepoints before and after both primary and secondary immunization. Overall study results and their limits: The study included only a couple of donors, which limits how far the findings can be generalized. A small share of clonotypes was detected in both CD4 and CD8 compartments, with the overlap likely arising from convergent recombination. Compared with the primary T-cell response, the secondary T-cell response was weaker but faster, peaking on day 5 rather than day 15. Computational filtering was required because FACS-sorted repertoires could contain abundant contaminating clonotypes from the bulk population. Most clones expanded after primary vaccination were re-detected after the booster (almost 98% of CD4 and around 86% of CD8), suggesting broad memory maintenance.

Reads for this sample came from an Illumina NovaSeq 6000. TCR cDNA was made using 5'RACE template switching, a step that added a universal primer site and unique molecular identifiers. Priming of cDNA synthesis was performed from both the TCR alpha and TCR beta constant segments. Library amplification involved two PCR steps, and the second step added sample barcodes and sequencing adapters. Sequencing of libraries was done on Illumina HiSeq 2500 (2x100 bp) or NovaSeq (2x150 bp). Per the original workflow: MIGEC was used to demultiplex reads and collapse the reads into UMI consensus sequences, and MiXCR was used for V(D)J alignment. Vaccine-responding clonotypes were identified with edgeR using replicate PBMC samples, with FDR below 0.01 and a log2 fold change above 5 up to day 15 being required. Each bulk clonotype was labeled CD4 or CD8 based on which sequenced repertoire, CD4 or CD8, contained the clonotype at higher abundance. The raw public reads went through TCRdb reprocessing: fastp at Q25, MiXCR clone calling, in-frame beta chains kept. Every distinct CDR3 protein forms one entry, paired with its most common genes and DNA. These V and J calls rely on TCRdb rather than the paper's analysis. The sample table lists fewer than 350,000 distinct CDR3 sequences, 3.5% to 5% of them with a count of one. The ten largest clones capture just under 20% of the sample.

Here the chain combines TRBV20-1 and TRBJ2-6, with no confident D gene call. The sequence came from a man aged 18 to 30 who received the YFV17D yellow fever vaccine. The source was PBMCs, collected 15 days after the yellow fever booster vaccination. The CDR3 is CSASRTSGANVLTF. In nucleotide form, the sequence is TGCAGTGCTAGCCGAACCTCTGGGGCCAACGTCCTGACTTTC.